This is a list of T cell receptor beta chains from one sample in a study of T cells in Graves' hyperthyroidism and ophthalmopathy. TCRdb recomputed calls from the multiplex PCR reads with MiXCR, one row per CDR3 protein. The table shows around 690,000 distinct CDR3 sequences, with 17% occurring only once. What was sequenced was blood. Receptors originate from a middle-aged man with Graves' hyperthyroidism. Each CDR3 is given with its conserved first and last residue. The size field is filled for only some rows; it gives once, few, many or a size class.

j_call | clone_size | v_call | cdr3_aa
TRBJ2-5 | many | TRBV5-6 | CASSFARRSGETQYF
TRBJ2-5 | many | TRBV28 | CASSSTVPGAQYF
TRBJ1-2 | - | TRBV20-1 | CSASGPAGYGYTF
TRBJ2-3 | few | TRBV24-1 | CATSDSRGRADTQYF
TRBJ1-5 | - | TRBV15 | CATSRSGDSNQPQHF
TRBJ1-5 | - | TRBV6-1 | CASSRQVRVPQHF
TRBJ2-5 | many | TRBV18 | CASSTDQQETQYF
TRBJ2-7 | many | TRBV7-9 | CASSLVTEGSHEQYF
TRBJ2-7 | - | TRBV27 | CASRSGTELLAGVYEQYF
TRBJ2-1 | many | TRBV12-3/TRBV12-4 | CASSFLRPGRAPYYNEQFF
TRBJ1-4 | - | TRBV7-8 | CASSLGGQGFGEKLFF
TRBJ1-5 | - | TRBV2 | CVSSGVEGIDQPQHF
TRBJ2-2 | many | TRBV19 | CASSITTGGTGELFF
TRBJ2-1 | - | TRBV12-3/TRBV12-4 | CASRRTGIAHEQFF
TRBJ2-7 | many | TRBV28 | CATFSQGSSYEQYF
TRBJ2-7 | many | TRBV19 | CASSGTLGMDEQYF
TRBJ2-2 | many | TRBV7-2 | CASSLLRDNTGELFF
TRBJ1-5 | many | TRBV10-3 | CAITDRENQPQHF
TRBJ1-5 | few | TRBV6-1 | CASSEGGRNNQPQHF
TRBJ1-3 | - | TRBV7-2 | CASSSDRSSGNTIYF
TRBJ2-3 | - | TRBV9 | CASSSTSTTADTQYF
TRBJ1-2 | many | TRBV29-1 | CSVRDTFYGYTF
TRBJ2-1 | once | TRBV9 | CASSVSGSNEQFF
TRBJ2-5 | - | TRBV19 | CASSIASAKETQYF
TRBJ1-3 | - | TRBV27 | CASSFNTGGNTIYF
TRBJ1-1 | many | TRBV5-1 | CASSSRTGGTEAFF
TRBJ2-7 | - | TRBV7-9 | CASSLGYNEQYF
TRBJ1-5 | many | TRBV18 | CASSPGRSNQPQHF
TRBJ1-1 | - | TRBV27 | CASSLGPGTEAFF
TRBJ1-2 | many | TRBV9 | CASSVRTGAGGYTF
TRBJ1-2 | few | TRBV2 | CARAYQTGDGYTF
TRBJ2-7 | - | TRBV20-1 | CSARSNRGAYEQYF
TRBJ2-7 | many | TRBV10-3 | CAISELGQGLSYEQYF
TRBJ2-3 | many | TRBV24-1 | CATSDWTSGSTDTQYF
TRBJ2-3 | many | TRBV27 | CASRGLADTQYF
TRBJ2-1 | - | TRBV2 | CASRSGDEQFF
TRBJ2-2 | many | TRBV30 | CAWTLGPTNTGELFF
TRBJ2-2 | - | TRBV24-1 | CATSDAAGNTGELFF
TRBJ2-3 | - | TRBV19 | CASSIGLAEVTDTQYF
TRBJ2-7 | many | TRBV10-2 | CASSESSSGYEQYF
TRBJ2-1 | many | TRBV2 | CASSESGTGMRGGEQFF
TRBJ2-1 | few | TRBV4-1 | CASSLRDRGLAGRHNEQFF
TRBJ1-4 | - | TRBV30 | CASTPNDRSTNEKLFF
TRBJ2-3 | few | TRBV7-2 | CASSFSFQTDTQYF
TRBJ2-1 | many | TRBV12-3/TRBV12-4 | CASSLGRRSYNEQFF
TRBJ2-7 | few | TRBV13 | CASSSLDRALSDPGRYEQYF
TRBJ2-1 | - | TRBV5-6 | CASSLATPLDEQFF
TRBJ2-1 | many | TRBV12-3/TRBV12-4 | CASSPSAGTSGYSSYNEQFF
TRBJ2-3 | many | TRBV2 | CASRVAGGPDTQYF